The 10 T cell receptor beta chains reported below all come from one sample, sequenced in a study of T cell responses to AZD1222 COVID-19 vaccine. Method: immunoSEQ multiplex PCR; TCRdb's copy keeps in-frame clones and lacks some. Of 75,000 to 100,000 clones listed, roughly 88% are singletons. Sequenced material: peripheral blood, taken on day 0 of AZD1222 vaccination. These receptors were obtained from an adult in good health.

The rearrangement joins TRBV18 to TRBJ2-2; TRBD2 matches at 7 bases. CDR1 KGHSH and CDR2 LQKENI come from the germline V gene. This CDR3 is built from 16 residues. Trimming cost V 3 bases and J 1 base; bases outside gene matches: 5. The CDR3 DNA sequence: TGTGCCAGCTCACCGCCGACTAGCTGGAACACCGGGGAGCTGTTTTTT. Protein sequence: CASSPPTSWNTGELFF.

V usage is TRBV27 and J usage is TRBJ2-2; TRBD2 aligns across 8 bases. V was clipped by 3 bases and J by 4 bases; unmatched bases: 4. The CDR3 consists of 15 residues. Per the germline V gene, CDR1 is MNHEY and CDR2 is SMNVEV (reference sequence). The CDR3 DNA reads as TGTGCCAGCAGTTTGTGGCTAGCGGGCACCGGGGAGCTGTTTTTT. It encodes CASSLWLAGTGELFF.

This clone was picked up a small number of times. The chain is built from TRBV7-9 and TRBJ2-7; no definite D call. The V end lost 7 bases, the J end lost 2 bases, and 15 bases lay between the germline ends. The CDR3 is 14 residues long. In germline, CDR1 is SEHNR, CDR2 FQNEAQ (reference sequence). CDR3 loop: CASTSRDWTYEQYF. CDR3 coding DNA: TGTGCCAGCACCTCCCGTGACTGGACCTACGAGCAGTACTTC.

The chain combines TRBV14 with TRBJ2-7; perhaps TRBD1 as D (6 bases). There are 16 residues in the CDR3. V was trimmed by 1 base and J by 2 bases, leaving 15 bases between them. Germline lookup yields CDR1 SGHDN and CDR2 FVKESK. CDR3 sequence (DNA): TGTGCCAGCAGCCAAGTAGGGACACGTAGGACCTACGAGCAGTACTTC. This encodes CASSQVGTRRTYEQYF.

V gene TRBV18 combines with J gene TRBJ2-2, with no clear D. The CDR3 is 13 residues long. V was cut by 1 base and J by 6 bases, with 6 bases left in between. The germline gives CDR1 KGHSH, CDR2 LQKENI. CDR3 residues: CASSPLHAGELFF. Here the CDR3 DNA reads TGTGCCAGCTCACCACTACACGCCGGGGAGCTGTTTTTT. Full variable domain (rest looked up from reference TRBV18 and TRBJ2-2): NAGVMQNPRHLVRRRGQEARLRCSPMKGHSHVYWYRQLPEEGLKFMVYLQKENIIDESGMPKERFSAEFPKEGPSILRIQQVVRGDSAAYFCASSPLHAGELFFGEGSRLTVL.

The rearrangement uses TRBV28 and TRBJ2-7; no clear D gene. The CDR3 sequence is 13 residues long. The V and J ends lost 6 bases and 0 bases respectively, with 9 bases between them. The germline CDR1 and CDR2 sequences are MDHEN and SYDVKM. CDR3 loop: CASSVDGSYEQYF. CDR3 sequence (DNA): TGTGCCAGCAGCGTGGACGGCTCCTACGAGCAGTACTTC. Combining the CDR3 with reference TRBV28 and TRBJ2-7 gives the whole variable domain DVKVTQSSRYLVKRTGEKVFLECVQDMDHENMFWYRQDPGLGLRLIYFSYDVKMKEKGDIPEGYSVSREKKERFSLILESASTNQTSMYLCASSVDGSYEQYFGPGTRLTVT.

The CDR3 here is CASTKLGTNTGELFF. CDR3 DNA: TGCGCCAGCACTAAGCTAGGCACGAACACCGGGGAGCTGTTTTTT. The chain links TRBV10-1 to TRBJ2-2; D is uncertain. The germline V gene encodes CDR1 WNHNN and CDR2 SYGVQD (reference sequence). V was clipped by 7 bases and J by 0 bases, with 12 bases between them. The CDR3 loop spans 15 amino acids.

This clone was recorded a few times. The chain recombines TRBV6-2 or TRBV6-3 with TRBJ1-1; possibly TRBD1 for D (5 bases). Trimming took 2 bases from V and 6 from J, leaving 7 bases between them. Per the germline V gene, CDR1 is MNHEY and CDR2 is SVGEGT. This CDR3 contains 12 residues. The CDR3 protein is CASSYGTPEAFF. DNA for the CDR3: TGTGCCAGCAGTTACGGGACCCCTGAAGCTTTCTTT.

The rearrangement joins TRBV5-8 to TRBJ2-1; 8 bases fit TRBD1. Trimming removed 0 bases from V and 4 bases from J; junction bases left unmatched: 3. Germline CDR1 reads SGHTS; CDR2 reads YDEGEE. This CDR3 region has 15 residues. CDR3 loop: CASSLEGDRYNEQFF. Written as DNA, the CDR3 is TGTGCCAGCAGCTTGGAAGGGGACAGGTACAATGAGCAGTTCTTC. Based on the CDR3 plus reference TRBV5-8 and TRBJ2-1, the full variable domain is EAGVTQSPTHLIKTRGQQATLRCSPISGHTSVYWYQQALGLGLQFLLWYDEGEERNRGNFPPRFSGRQFPNYSSELNVNALELEDSALYLCASSLEGDRYNEQFFGPGTRLTVL.

This chain uses TRBV5-8 with TRBJ2-7; D could derive from TRBD1 or TRBD2 (5 bases each). CDR1 and CDR2 from the germline V gene are SGHTS and YDEGEE. V lost 4 bases, J lost 3 bases, and 17 bases lay in between. The CDR3 is made up of 15 amino acids. The CDR3 sequence: CASSPTGPRIYEQYF. As DNA, the CDR3 is TGTGCCAGCAGCCCGACGGGGCCACGTATCTACGAGCAGTACTTC.